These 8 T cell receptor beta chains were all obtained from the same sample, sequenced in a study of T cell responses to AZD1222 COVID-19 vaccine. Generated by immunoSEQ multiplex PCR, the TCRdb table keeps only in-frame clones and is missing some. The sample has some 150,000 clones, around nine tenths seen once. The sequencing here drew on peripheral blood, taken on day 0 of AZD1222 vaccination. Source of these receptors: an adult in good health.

CDR3 in DNA: TGTGCCAGCACGATAGTGCGGGAGAACACTGAAGCTTTCTTT. Translation gives CASTIVRENTEAFF. The chain combines TRBV18 with TRBJ1-1; D call uncertain. V was pared by 8 bases and J by 1 base, with 14 bases between. The CDR3 has 14 residues. Germline CDR1 is KGHSH and CDR2 is LQKENI. Full variable domain (outside the CDR3, taken from reference TRBV18 and TRBJ1-1): NAGVMQNPRHLVRRRGQEARLRCSPMKGHSHVYWYRQLPEEGLKFMVYLQKENIIDESGMPKERFSAEFPKEGPSILRIQQVVRGDSAAYFCASTIVRENTEAFFGQGTRLTVV.

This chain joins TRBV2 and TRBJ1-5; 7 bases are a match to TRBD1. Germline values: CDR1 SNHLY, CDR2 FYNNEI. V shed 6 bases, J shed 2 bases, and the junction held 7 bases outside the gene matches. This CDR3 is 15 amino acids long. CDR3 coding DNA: TGTGCCAGCAGGCGGAATACAGGGGGCAATCAGCCCCAGCATTTT. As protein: CASRRNTGGNQPQHF.

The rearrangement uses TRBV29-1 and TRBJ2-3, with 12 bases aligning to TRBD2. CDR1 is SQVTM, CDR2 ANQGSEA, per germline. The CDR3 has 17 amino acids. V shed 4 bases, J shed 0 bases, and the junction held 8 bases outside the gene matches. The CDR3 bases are TGCAGCGTTGTTAAACTAGCGGGAGGCTATAGCACAGATACGCAGTATTTT. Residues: CSVVKLAGGYSTDTQYF.

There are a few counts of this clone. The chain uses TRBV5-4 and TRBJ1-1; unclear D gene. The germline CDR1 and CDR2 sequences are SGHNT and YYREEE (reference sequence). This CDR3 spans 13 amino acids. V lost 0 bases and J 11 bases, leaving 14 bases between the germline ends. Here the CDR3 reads CASSLGEERSAFF. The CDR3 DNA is TGTGCCAGCAGCTTGGGCGAGGAGCGGTCGGCTTTCTTT.

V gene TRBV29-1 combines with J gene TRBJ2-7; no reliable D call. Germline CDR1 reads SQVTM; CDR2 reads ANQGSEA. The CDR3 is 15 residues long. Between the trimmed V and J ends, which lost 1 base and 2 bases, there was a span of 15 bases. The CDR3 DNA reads TGCAGCGTTGAAGGGGATGTGCGGTCCCCCTACGAGCAGTACTTC. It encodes CSVEGDVRSPYEQYF.

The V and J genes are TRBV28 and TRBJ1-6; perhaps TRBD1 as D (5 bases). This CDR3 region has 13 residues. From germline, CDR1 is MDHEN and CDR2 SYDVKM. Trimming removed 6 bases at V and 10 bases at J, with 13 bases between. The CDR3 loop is CASRPDRVSPLHF. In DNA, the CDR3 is TGTGCCAGCAGGCCCGACAGAGTCTCACCCCTCCACTTT.

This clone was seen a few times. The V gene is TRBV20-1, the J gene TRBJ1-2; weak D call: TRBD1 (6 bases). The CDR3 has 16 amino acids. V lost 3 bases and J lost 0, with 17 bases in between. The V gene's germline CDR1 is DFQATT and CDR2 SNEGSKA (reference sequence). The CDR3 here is CSASGTAGAPNYGYTF. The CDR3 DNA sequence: TGCAGTGCTAGTGGCACGGCGGGGGCCCCTAACTATGGCTACACCTTC.

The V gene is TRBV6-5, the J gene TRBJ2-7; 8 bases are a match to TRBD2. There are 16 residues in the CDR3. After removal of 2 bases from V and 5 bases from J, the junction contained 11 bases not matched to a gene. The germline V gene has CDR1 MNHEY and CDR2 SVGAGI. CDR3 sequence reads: CASSYSRERGWDEQYF. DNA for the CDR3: TGTGCCAGCAGTTACAGTCGGGAGCGGGGGTGGGACGAGCAGTACTTC.